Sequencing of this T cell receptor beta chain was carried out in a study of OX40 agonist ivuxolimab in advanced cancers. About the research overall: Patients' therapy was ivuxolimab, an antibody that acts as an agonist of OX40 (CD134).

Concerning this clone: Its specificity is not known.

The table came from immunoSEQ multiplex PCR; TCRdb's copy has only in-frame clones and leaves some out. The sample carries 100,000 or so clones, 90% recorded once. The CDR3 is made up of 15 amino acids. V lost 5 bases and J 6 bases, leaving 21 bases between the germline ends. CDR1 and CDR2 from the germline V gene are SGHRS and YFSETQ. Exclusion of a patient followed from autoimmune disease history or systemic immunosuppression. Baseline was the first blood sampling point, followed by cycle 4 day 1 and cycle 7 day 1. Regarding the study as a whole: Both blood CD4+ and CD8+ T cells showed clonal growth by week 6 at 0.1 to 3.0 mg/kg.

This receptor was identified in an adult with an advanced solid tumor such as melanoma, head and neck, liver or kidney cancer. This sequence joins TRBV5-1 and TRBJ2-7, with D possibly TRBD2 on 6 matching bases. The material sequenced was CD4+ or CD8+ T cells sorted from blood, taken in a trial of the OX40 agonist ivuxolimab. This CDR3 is CASSFATGVGFEQYF. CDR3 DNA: TGCGCCAGCAGTTTTGCGACGGGAGTAGGCTTCGAGCAGTACTTC.